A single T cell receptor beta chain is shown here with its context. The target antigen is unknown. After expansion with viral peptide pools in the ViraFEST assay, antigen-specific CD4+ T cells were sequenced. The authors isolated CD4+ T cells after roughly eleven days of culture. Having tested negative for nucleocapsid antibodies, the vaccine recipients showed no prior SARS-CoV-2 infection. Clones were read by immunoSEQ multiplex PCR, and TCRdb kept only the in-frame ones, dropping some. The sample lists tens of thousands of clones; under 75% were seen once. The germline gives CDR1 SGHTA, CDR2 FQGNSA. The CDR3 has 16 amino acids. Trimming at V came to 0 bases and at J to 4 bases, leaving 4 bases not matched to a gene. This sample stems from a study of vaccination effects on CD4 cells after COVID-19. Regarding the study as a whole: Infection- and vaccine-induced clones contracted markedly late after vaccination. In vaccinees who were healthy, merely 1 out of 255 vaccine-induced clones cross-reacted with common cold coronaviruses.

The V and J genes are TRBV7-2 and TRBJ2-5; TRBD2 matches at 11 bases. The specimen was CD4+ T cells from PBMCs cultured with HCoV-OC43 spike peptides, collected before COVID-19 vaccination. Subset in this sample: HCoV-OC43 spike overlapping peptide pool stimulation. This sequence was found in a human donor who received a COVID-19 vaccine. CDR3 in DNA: TGTGCCAGCAGCTTAGCCCCACTAGCGGGGGCAGAGACCCAGTACTTC. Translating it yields CASSLAPLAGAETQYF.